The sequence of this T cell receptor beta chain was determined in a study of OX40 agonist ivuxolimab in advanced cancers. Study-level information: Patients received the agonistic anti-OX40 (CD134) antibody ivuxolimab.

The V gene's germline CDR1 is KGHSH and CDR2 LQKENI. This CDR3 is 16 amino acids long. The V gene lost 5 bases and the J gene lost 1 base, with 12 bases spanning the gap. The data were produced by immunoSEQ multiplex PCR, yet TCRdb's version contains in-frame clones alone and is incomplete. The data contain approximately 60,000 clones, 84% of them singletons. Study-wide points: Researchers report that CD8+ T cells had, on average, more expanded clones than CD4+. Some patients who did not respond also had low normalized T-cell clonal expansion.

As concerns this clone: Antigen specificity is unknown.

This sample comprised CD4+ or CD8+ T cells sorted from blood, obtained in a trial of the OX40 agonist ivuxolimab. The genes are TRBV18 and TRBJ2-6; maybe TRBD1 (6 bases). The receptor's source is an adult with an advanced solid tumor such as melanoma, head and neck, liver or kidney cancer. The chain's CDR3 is CASSSEQGSGANVLTF. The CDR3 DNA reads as TGTGCCAGCTCATCCGAACAGGGATCTGGGGCCAACGTCCTGACTTTC.